This TCR beta chain derives from a study of blood T cells in healthy people across ages. Donors were healthy Caucasian individuals from Russia aged about 6 to 90. The V gene's germline CDR1 is MNHEY and CDR2 SVGEGT. Germline trimming cut 5 bases from V and 11 bases from J; bases unmatched to any gene: 2. CDR3 size: 11 residues. The authors ran a second PCR of roughly 6 to 12 cycles using a sample-barcoded 5' primer and a J-beta primer mix. In TCRdb, the 5' RACE reads were re-called with MiXCR into one record per CDR3 protein. The table has 1.5 million to 2 million distinct CDR3 sequences, less than 50% seen once.

The receptor comes from a woman aged 35 to 49 in good health. Material: blood. The chain couples TRBV6-2 or TRBV6-3 to TRBJ1-4; 7 bases line up with TRBD1. The CDR3 region is CASSQGGKLFF. The CDR3 DNA is TGTGCCAGCAGTCAGGGGGGGAAACTGTTTTTT.